This T cell receptor beta chain was profiled in a study of cytomegalovirus exposure and HLA in healthy donors. Study background: An analysis done earlier identified 100 million to 140 million unique TCR beta sequences from 150 million to 200 million T cells. Study outcomes and limitations: Follow-up analysis found HLA locus-dependent TCR association rates, highest for DRB1 and lowest for HLA-C.

The PCR was carried out with 60 Vbeta primers and 13 Jbeta primers. Per the original methods: As a later analysis found, there were 60 million to 90 million unique TCR beta chains, of which some 10 million were shared. Measured with immunoSEQ multiplex PCR; TCRdb has only the in-frame clones, and not every one. V, J and clone size are those of that table, while D and trimming were read from the DNA. Among 60,000 to 90,000 clones listed, less than 85% were seen once. This CDR3 has 15 amino acids. Germline CDR1 and CDR2: MNHEY and SVGAGI. J lost 5 bases, V lost 0 bases, and 6 bases had no gene match. It was healthy bone marrow donors who served as donors. Worth noting for this clone: Its antigen is as yet unknown.

The sequenced sample consisted of PBMCs. The TCR sequence derives from a woman in her fifties or sixties in good health and CMV-seropositive. V usage is TRBV6-5 and J usage is TRBJ2-7; 8 nucleotides line up with TRBD1. CDR3 loop: CASSYSGQGGHEQYF. The CDR3 DNA sequence: TGTGCCAGCAGTTACTCTGGACAGGGAGGCCACGAGCAGTACTTC.